This T cell receptor (beta chain) was captured in a study of blood T cell repertoires in COVID-19 (dated by TCRdb to the early 2020s). Study-level background: Collaborator samples came from the United States, Italy and Spain and covered acute and convalescent phases of COVID-19. The prospective study material was composed of cDNA or gDNA derived from T cells, B-cell-depleted T cells, or PBMCs. HLA class I and class II types, where available, came from metadata supplied by the sample provider rather than from assay-based typing. Subjects who had been exposed to COVID-19, were actively infected with it, or had recovered from it provided the deeply sampled blood TCRbeta repertoires that made up the dataset. A freely available public database, intended as a resource for researchers studying the immune response to SARS-CoV-2, is where the repertoires were released. Samples came from the ongoing ImmuneRACE study (first 160 participants) plus 1,254 subjects from 6 global collaborators. The sample metadata nearly always contained a de-identified subject ID, COVID-19 status, age in years and sex.

About this clone: Its antigen remains unidentified. Per-base qualities were not stored, and no clone one base away is much larger.

Results the study describes overall, beyond this receptor: How much clinical and demographic metadata was included differed by source and by participant, and the metadata was provided uncurated.

The collaborating institutions used their own protocols to collect whole blood in K2EDTA tubes. For TCRbeta analysis, collaborators shipped samples in one of three forms: frozen whole blood, isolated PBMCs, or DNA extracted from either of those sample types. The immunoSEQ Assay, a bias-controlled multiplex PCR, was used to amplify TCRbeta CDR3 regions from genomic DNA. In the paper's pipeline: Within the assay, amplification of reference gene primers was used to estimate how many nucleated cells each sample contained. To quantify the absolute abundance of each unique TCRbeta CDR3 rearrangement, sequence reads were collapsed and filtered. For each sample, productive Simpson clonality was calculated by taking the square root of Simpson's diversity index across productive rearrangements. Held by TCRdb, this immuneACCESS table contains in-frame sequences only and omits some clones. Under half of the omission traces to an unresolved V gene where checked; the cause of the rest is unknown. The V and J calls and clone size are taken from that table; D and trimming were inferred from the DNA. This sample holds under 65,000 clones; around 90% were observed only once. The ten most abundant clones make up about 17% of the sample.

The CDR3 runs 14 amino acids, cysteine and phenylalanine included. The CDR3 DNA has 42 bases and is translated from base 1. Cut back by 1 base and 0 bases, the V and J ends lie 5 bases apart. The germline V gene (reference sequence) yields SEHNR for CDR1 and FQNEAQ for CDR2. The clonotype comes from a man older than 75 with acute or convalescent COVID-19. The rearrangement joined TRBV7-9 to TRBJ2-3, with no confident D gene call. Material for sequencing was peripheral blood. The DNA reads TGTGCCAGCAGCTTAGGGCGGAGCACAGATACGCAGTATTTT. Translated, this is CASSLGRSTDTQYF.